This T cell receptor beta chain was retrieved from a study of blood T cell repertoires in COVID-19. Recruits, aged about 18 to 90 years, lived in 25 or so US areas. Trimming removed 3 bases at V and 8 bases at J, with 5 bases between. Germline CDR1 reads WSHSY; CDR2 reads SAAADI. CDR3 length: 11 residues. Clones were sequenced by immunoSEQ multiplex PCR, and TCRdb holds only the in-frame ones, with some missing. The table includes 330,000 or so clones, roughly 86% detected once. The rearrangement joins TRBV10-2 to TRBJ2-4, with D hard to call. The sequencing input was PBMCs or T cells enriched from blood (not recorded which). The clonotype was recovered from a middle-aged man in a cohort exposed to, infected with or recovered from COVID-19 (not recorded which). CDR3 sequence: CASSDRDIQYF. CDR3 sequence (DNA): TGCGCCAGCAGTGACCGGGACATTCAGTACTTC.